The 20 T cell receptor beta chains given below trace back to one sample, sequenced in a study of cytomegalovirus exposure and HLA in healthy donors. Clones were read by immunoSEQ multiplex PCR, and TCRdb kept only the in-frame ones, dropping some. This sample has about 360,000 clones; roughly 89% occur once, and the top ten carry 0.65% to 0.95%. The sample consisted of PBMCs. These receptors all come from a woman between 18 and 29 years old in good health and CMV-seronegative.

This clone has only one observation. This chain joins TRBV6-4 and TRBJ2-1; possibly TRBD2 for D (5 bases). V lost 2 bases to trimming and J lost 7 bases, with 9 bases between them. Germline V gene data show CDR1 as MRHNA and CDR2 as SNTAGT. CDR3 length equals 13 residues. CDR3 sequence (DNA): TGTGCCAGCAGTGACGGGAGACCAAATGAGCAGTTCTTC. As protein: CASSDGRPNEQFF.

The chain couples TRBV11-2 to TRBJ2-7, with D hard to call. Germline V lookup: CDR1 SGHAT, CDR2 FQNNGV. V was clipped by 1 base and J by 6 bases, with 10 bases between them. The length of the CDR3 is 13 residues. CDR3 loop: CASSLGTEFEQYF. CDR3 in DNA: TGTGCCAGCAGCTTAGGAACAGAGTTCGAGCAGTACTTC.

V and J are TRBV19 and TRBJ2-2; D is perhaps TRBD2 (7 bases). Trimming took 9 bases from V and 4 from J, leaving 18 bases between them. The CDR3 sequence is 15 residues long. Germline lookup yields CDR1 LNHDA and CDR2 SQIVND (reference sequence). CDR3 bases: TGTGCCAGCAGGCCCGCGGGGGCAGGCACCGGGGAGCTGTTTTTT. It yields the protein CASRPAGAGTGELFF.

This chain joins TRBV9 and TRBJ2-3; 7 bases align to TRBD2. The germline gives CDR1 SGDLS, CDR2 YYNGEE. Trimming removed 2 bases from V and 1 base from J; junction bases left unmatched: 4. The CDR3 is 15 residues long. CDR3 loop: CASSVGLSGTDTQYF. DNA of the CDR3: TGTGCCAGCAGCGTGGGACTATCAGGCACAGATACGCAGTATTTT.

The V and J genes are TRBV9 and TRBJ2-1; D may be TRBD1 (5 bases). With 0 bases removed from V and 5 bases from J, the gap between germline ends came to 12 bases. The germline CDR1 and CDR2 sequences are SGDLS and YYNGEE. The CDR3 loop spans 15 amino acids. The CDR3 coding sequence is TGTGCCAGCAGCGTAGCTTATTGGACAAACAATGAGCAGTTCTTC. It is translated as CASSVAYWTNNEQFF.

This clone was counted a single time. The chain couples TRBV4-1 to TRBJ2-7; D may be TRBD2 (5 bases). This CDR3 comprises 15 residues. Germline lookup yields CDR1 MGHRA and CDR2 YSYEKL. Trimming took 2 bases from V and 3 from J, leaving 14 bases between them. The chain's CDR3 is CASSQSREGRYEQYF. For the CDR3, the DNA is TGCGCCAGCAGCCAATCTCGGGAAGGGCGCTACGAGCAGTACTTC.

The rearrangement links TRBV6-1 to TRBJ2-2; D uncertain. V was clipped by 6 bases and J by 5 bases, with 13 bases between them. CDR1 is MNHNS, CDR2 SASEGT, per germline. The CDR3 contains 14 residues. CDR3 residues: CASSGNEETGELFF. The CDR3 DNA reads TGTGCCAGCAGCGGCAACGAGGAGACCGGGGAGCTGTTTTTT.

This clone was found a few times. The chain couples TRBV5-4 to TRBJ2-2; the match to TRBD1 covers 8 bases. CDR1 and CDR2 from the germline V gene are SGHNT and YYREEE (reference sequence). V shed 4 bases, J shed 0 bases, and the junction held 2 bases outside the gene matches. The CDR3 runs 15 residues. The DNA for the CDR3 is TGTGCCAGCAGCCAGGGGGCGCCGAACACCGGGGAGCTGTTTTTT. The encoded protein is CASSQGAPNTGELFF.

The chain has TRBV27 and TRBJ1-2; TRBD1 is a possible D gene (5 bases). In germline, CDR1 is MNHEY, CDR2 SMNVEV (reference sequence). Trimming removed 6 bases at V and 1 base at J, with 18 bases between. The CDR3 spans 16 residues. The CDR3 nucleotides read TGTGCCAGCAGGTCCTCAGGGTCCGACCTTAACTATGGCTACACCTTC. It yields the protein CASRSSGSDLNYGYTF.

This clone was observed a handful of times. The chain carries TRBV9 and TRBJ1-6; 9 bases are a match to TRBD1. This CDR3 is 15 amino acids long. The ends lost 0 bases at V and 7 bases at J; junction bases unmatched: 2. Germline values: CDR1 SGDLS, CDR2 YYNGEE. The CDR3 bases are TGTGCCAGCAGCGTAGGGACAGGGGCCAATTCACCCCTCCACTTT. Its protein product is CASSVGTGANSPLHF.

This chain uses TRBV19 with TRBJ1-1; a weak D match, TRBD1 (5 bases). CDR1 and CDR2 from the germline V gene are LNHDA and SQIVND (reference sequence). This CDR3 comprises 14 residues. Trimming cost V 8 bases and J 5 bases, with 18 bases left between them. CDR3 amino acids: CASALQGVRTEAFF. The DNA for the CDR3 is TGTGCCAGTGCTCTTCAGGGTGTACGGACTGAAGCTTTCTTT.

J is TRBJ2-1 and V is TRBV4-2; 12 positions match TRBD2. The CDR3 extends over 17 amino acids. CDR1 is LGHNA, CDR2 YNFKEQ, per germline. Trimming cost V 4 bases and J 5 bases; bases outside gene matches: 9. The CDR3 nucleotides read TGTGCCAGCAGCCCTCTCCTAGCGGGAGGGTGGGACAATGAGCAGTTCTTC. Protein sequence: CASSPLLAGGWDNEQFF.

This clone was observed a handful of times. The J gene is TRBJ1-6, the V gene TRBV6-5, with D unresolved. Germline CDR1 MNHEY, CDR2 SVGAGI. The CDR3 consists of 14 residues. The V and J ends lost 10 bases and 6 bases respectively, with 16 bases between them. CDR3 in amino acids: CATVPAGSNSPLHF. CDR3 bases: TGTGCCACCGTTCCGGCCGGGAGTAATTCACCCCTCCACTTT.

V and J are TRBV4-1 and TRBJ1-2; 7 positions match TRBD1. The CDR3 spans 19 residues. The germline V gene has CDR1 MGHRA and CDR2 YSYEKL. Trimming removed 0 bases from V and 0 bases from J; junction bases left unmatched: 13. As DNA, the CDR3 is TGCGCCAGCAGCCAAGAAAGGTGGACAGGACGCCCTACTAACTATGGCTACACCTTC. As protein: CASSQERWTGRPTNYGYTF.

The rearrangement joins TRBV5-6 to TRBJ2-7, with TRBD1 identical over 8 bases. The CDR3 runs to 15 residues. The ends lost 0 bases at V and 3 bases at J; junction bases unmatched: 5. The germline CDR1 and CDR2 sequences are SGHDT and YYEEEE. The CDR3 DNA reads TGTGCCAGCAGCTTGGGGGACAGGACGGACTACGAGCAGTACTTC. The encoded protein is CASSLGDRTDYEQYF.

The chain is built from TRBV7-9 and TRBJ2-3, with D perhaps matching TRBD2 (6 bases). Per germline, CDR1 SEHNR and CDR2 FQNEAQ (reference sequence). This CDR3 comprises 16 residues. Between the trimmed V and J ends, which lost 4 bases and 4 bases, there was a span of 18 bases. The CDR3 region is CASSSAAGNEADTQYF. Here the CDR3 DNA reads TGTGCCAGCAGCTCAGCTGCGGGGAATGAGGCAGATACGCAGTATTTT.

The rearrangement joins TRBV27 to TRBJ1-1; possibly TRBD1 for D (5 bases). Germline values: CDR1 MNHEY, CDR2 SMNVEV (reference sequence). V lost 4 bases and J lost 6, with 9 bases in between. The CDR3 contains 12 residues. The CDR3 is CASSYQGSEAFF. CDR3 DNA: TGTGCCAGCAGTTATCAGGGCTCTGAAGCTTTCTTT.

CDR3 DNA sequence: TGTGCCAGCAGTTTCTTCTCCGGGGCCAACGTCCTGACTTTC. Residues: CASSFFSGANVLTF. This chain links TRBV27 with TRBJ2-6; D not certain. The germline gives CDR1 MNHEY, CDR2 SMNVEV (reference sequence). Trimming shortened V by 3 bases and J by 4 bases, and 7 bases separated the two germline ends. The CDR3 is 14 amino acids.

The chain employs TRBV6-5 and TRBJ1-4; perhaps TRBD1 as D (5 bases). The length of the CDR3 is 14 residues. The germline gives CDR1 MNHEY, CDR2 SVGAGI. V shed 5 bases and J shed 10 bases, with 17 bases lying between them. The CDR3 spells CASSPSGGVRKLFF. The DNA of the CDR3 is TGTGCCAGCAGTCCCAGCGGGGGTGTGCGAAAACTGTTTTTT.

V gene TRBV4-1 combines with J gene TRBJ2-7; TRBD2 agrees at 7 bases. Losses at the gene ends were 4 bases for V and 3 bases for J; bases not matched to a gene: 9. CDR1 and CDR2 from the germline V gene are MGHRA and YSYEKL. The CDR3 runs to 15 residues. CDR3 DNA: TGCGCCAGCAGCCCCGGCAGGGAGGGCCTCTACGAGCAGTACTTC. It encodes CASSPGREGLYEQYF.